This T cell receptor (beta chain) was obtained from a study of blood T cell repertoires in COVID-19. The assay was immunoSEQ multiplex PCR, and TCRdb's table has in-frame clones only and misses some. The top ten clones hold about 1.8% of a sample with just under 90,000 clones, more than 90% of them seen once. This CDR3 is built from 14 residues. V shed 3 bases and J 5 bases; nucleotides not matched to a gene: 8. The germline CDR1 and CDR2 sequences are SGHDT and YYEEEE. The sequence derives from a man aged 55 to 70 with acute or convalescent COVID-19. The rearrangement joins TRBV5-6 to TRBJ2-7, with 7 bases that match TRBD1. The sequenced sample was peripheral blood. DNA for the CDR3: TGTGCCAGCAGCTCACTACAGGGGTTCGACGAGCAGTACTTC. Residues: CASSSLQGFDEQYF.